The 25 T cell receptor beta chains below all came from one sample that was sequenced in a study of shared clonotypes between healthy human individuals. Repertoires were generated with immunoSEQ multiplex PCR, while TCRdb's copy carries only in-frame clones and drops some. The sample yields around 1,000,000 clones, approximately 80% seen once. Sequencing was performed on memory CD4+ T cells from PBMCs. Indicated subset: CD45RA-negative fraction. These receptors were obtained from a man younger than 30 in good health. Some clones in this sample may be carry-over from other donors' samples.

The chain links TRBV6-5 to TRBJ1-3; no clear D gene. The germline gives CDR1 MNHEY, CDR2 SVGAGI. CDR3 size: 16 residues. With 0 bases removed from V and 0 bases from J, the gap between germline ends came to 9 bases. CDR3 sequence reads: CASSYSPHSSGNTIYF. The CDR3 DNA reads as TGTGCCAGCAGTTACTCGCCCCACAGCTCTGGAAACACCATATATTTT.

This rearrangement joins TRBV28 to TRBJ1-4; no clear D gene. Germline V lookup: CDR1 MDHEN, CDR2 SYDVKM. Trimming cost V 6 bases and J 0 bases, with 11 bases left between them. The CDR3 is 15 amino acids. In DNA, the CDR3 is TGTGCCAGCAGACCAAGAACTCCAACTAATGAAAAACTGTTTTTT. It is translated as CASRPRTPTNEKLFF.

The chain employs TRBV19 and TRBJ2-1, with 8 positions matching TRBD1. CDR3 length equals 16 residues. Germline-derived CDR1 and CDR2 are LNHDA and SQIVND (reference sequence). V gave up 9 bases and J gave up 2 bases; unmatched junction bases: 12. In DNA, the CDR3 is TGTGCCAGCCGTTGGAGACAGGGGAGCGCCTACAATGAGCAGTTCTTC. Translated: CASRWRQGSAYNEQFF.

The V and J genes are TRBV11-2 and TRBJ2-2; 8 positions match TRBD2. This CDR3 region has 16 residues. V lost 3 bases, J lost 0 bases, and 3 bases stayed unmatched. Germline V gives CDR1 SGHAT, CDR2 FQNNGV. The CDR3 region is CASSFSRGANTGELFF. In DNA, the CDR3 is TGTGCCAGCAGCTTCTCGCGGGGGGCGAACACCGGGGAGCTGTTTTTT.

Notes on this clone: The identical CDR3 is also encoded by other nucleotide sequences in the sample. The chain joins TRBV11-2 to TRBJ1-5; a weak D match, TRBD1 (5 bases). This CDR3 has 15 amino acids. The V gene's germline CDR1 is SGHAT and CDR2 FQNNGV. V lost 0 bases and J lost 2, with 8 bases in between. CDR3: CASSLDRGGNQPQHF. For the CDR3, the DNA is TGTGCCAGCAGCTTAGATCGAGGGGGCAATCAGCCCCAGCATTTT.

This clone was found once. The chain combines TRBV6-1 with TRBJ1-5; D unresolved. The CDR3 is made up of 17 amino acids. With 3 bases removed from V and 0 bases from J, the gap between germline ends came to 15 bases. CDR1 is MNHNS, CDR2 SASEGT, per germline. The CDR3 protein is CASSDRAGKSSNQPQHF. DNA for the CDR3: TGTGCCAGCAGTGATAGGGCAGGAAAGAGTAGCAATCAGCCCCAGCATTTT.

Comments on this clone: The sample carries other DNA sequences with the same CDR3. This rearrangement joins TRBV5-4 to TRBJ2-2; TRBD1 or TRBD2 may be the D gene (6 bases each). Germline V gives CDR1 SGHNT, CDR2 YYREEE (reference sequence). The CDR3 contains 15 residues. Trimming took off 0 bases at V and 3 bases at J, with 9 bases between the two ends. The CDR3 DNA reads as TGTGCCAGCAGCTTGGACAGGGAGGACACCGGGGAGCTGTTTTTT. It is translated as CASSLDREDTGELFF.

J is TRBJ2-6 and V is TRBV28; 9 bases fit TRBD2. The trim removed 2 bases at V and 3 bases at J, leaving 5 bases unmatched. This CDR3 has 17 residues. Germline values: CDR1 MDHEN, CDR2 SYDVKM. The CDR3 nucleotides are TGTGCCAGCAGTTTACCTAGCGGGAAAGATGGGGCCAACGTCCTGACTTTC. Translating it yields CASSLPSGKDGANVLTF.

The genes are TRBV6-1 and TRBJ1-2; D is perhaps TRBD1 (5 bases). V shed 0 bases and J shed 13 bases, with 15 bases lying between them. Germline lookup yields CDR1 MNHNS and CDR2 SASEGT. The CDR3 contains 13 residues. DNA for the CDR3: TGTGCCAGCAGTGAAGCGCAGGGCACGGTCAGCACCTTC. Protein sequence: CASSEAQGTVSTF.

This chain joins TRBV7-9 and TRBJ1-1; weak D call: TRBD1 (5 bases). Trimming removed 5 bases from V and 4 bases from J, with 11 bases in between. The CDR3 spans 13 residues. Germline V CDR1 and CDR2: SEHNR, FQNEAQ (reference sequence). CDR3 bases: TGTGCCAGCAGCCGAGGGGTTGGCACTGAAGCTTTCTTT. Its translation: CASSRGVGTEAFF.

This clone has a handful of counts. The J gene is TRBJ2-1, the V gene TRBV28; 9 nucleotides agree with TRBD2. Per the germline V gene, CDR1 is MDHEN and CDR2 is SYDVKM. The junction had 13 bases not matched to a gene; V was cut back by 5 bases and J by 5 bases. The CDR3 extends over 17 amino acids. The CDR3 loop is CASSPLPGLASNNEQFF. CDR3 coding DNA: TGTGCCAGCAGTCCACTCCCAGGACTAGCGTCGAACAATGAGCAGTTCTTC.

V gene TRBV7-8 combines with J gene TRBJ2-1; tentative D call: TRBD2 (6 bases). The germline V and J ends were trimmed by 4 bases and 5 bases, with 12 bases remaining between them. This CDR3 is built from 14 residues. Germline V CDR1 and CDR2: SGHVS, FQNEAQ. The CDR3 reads CASSWDWRNNEQFF. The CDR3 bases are TGTGCCAGCAGCTGGGACTGGCGGAACAATGAGCAGTTCTTC.

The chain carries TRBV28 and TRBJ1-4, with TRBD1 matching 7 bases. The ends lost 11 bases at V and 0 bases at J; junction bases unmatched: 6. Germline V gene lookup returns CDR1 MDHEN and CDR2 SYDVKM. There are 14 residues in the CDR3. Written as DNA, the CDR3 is TGTGCCGTCAGGGACAGTGCAACTAATGAAAAACTGTTTTTT. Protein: CAVRDSATNEKLFF.

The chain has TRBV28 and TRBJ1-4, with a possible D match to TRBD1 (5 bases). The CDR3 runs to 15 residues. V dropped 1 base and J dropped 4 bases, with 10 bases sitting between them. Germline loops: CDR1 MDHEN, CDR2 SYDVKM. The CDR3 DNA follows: TGTGCCAGCAGTTTATACCGACAGTATAATGAAAAACTGTTTTTT. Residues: CASSLYRQYNEKLFF.

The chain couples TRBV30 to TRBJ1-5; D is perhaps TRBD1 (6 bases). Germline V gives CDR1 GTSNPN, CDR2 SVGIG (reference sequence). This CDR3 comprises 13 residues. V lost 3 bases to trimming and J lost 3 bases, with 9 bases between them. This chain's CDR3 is CAWRGGANQPQHF. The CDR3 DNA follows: TGTGCCTGGAGAGGGGGGGCCAATCAGCCCCAGCATTTT.

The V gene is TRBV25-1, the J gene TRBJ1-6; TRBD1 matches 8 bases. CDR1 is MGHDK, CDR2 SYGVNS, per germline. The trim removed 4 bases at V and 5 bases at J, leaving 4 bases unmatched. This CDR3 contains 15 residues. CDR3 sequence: CASSGWTGNNSPLHF. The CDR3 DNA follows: TGTGCCAGCAGTGGTTGGACAGGGAATAATTCACCCCTCCACTTT.

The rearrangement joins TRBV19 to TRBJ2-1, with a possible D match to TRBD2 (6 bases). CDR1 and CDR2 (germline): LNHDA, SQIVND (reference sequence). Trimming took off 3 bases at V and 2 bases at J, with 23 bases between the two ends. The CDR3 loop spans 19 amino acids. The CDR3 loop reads CASSIGLYGLQKTYNEQFF. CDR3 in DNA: TGTGCCAGTAGTATTGGACTATATGGACTGCAAAAAACCTACAATGAGCAGTTCTTC.

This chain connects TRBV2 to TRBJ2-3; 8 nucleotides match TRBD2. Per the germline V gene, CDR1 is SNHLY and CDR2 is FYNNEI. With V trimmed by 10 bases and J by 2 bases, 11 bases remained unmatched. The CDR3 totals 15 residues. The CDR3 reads CATLPRTSPTDTQYF. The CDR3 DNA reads TGTGCCACCCTCCCTCGGACTAGCCCCACAGATACGCAGTATTTT.

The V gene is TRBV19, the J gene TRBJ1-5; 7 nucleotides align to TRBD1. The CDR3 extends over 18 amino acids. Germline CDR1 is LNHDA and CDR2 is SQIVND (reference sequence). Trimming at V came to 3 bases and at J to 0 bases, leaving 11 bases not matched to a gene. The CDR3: CASSIGRAGGYSNQPQHF. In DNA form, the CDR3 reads TGTGCCAGTAGTATCGGGAGGGCAGGGGGATATAGCAATCAGCCCCAGCATTTT. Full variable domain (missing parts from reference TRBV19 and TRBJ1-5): DGGITQSPKYLFRKEGQNVTLSCEQNLNHDAMYWYRQDPGQGLRLIYYSQIVNDFQKGDIAEGYSVSREKKESFPLTVTSAQKNPTAFYLCASSIGRAGGYSNQPQHFGDGTRLSIL.

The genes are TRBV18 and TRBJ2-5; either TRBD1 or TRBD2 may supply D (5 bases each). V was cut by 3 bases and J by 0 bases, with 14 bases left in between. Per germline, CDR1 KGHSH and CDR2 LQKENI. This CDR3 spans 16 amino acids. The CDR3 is CASSPIIEGNQETQYF. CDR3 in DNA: TGTGCCAGCTCACCCATAATAGAGGGGAACCAAGAGACCCAGTACTTC.

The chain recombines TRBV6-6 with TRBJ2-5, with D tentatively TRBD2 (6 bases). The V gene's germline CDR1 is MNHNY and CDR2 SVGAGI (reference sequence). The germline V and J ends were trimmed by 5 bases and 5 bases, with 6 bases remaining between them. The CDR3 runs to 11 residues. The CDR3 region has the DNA TGTGCCAGCAGTAGCGGGGAGACCCAGTACTTC. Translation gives CASSSGETQYF.

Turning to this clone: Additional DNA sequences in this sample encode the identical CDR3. CDR3 region: CASSYSWGQETQYF. The CDR3, as DNA: TGTGCCAGCAGTTACTCTTGGGGCCAAGAGACCCAGTACTTC. This sequence joins TRBV6-5 and TRBJ2-5; D ambiguous. Germline V gene data show CDR1 as MNHEY and CDR2 as SVGAGI. The CDR3 is made up of 14 amino acids. V was shortened by 0 bases and J by 1 base, with 6 bases between the two germline ends.

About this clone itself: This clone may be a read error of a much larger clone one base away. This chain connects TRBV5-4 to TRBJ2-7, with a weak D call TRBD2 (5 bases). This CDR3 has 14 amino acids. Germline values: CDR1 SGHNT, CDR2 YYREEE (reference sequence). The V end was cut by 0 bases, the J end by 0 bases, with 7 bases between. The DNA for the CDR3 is TGTGCCAGCAGCTTGGCGGGGAACTCCTACGAGCAGTACTTC. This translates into CASSLAGNSYEQYF.

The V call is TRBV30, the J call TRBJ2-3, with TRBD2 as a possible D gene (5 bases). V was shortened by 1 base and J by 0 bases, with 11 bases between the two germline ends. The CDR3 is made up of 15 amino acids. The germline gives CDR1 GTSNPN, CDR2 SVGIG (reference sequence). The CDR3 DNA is TGTGCCTGGAGTGCCAAGCGGAGGAGCACAGATACGCAGTATTTT. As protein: CAWSAKRRSTDTQYF.

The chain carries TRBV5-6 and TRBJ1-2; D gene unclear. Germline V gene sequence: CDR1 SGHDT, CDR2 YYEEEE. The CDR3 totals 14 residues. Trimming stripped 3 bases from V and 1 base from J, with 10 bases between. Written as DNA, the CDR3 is TGTGCCAGCAGCTCAGGACGTATTAACTATGGCTACACCTTC. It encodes CASSSGRINYGYTF.